These T cell receptor beta chains were read from a single sample in a study of beta chain features in type 1 diabetes. Profiling relied on immunoSEQ multiplex PCR, and the TCRdb table lists in-frame clones only, not all of them. This table holds some 410,000 clones, roughly 13% found once. Sequencing was carried out using naive CD4+ T cells from blood. The source of these receptors is a man in his thirties or forties in good health. CDR3s include the opening cysteine and the closing phenylalanine or tryptophan. D genes are given only for firm matches. Clone size, where shown, is once, few, many, or a class for clones that have expanded.

J: TRBJ1-3; D: -; V: TRBV5-4; size: few; CDR3: CASNQGTGVGTIYF; DNA: TGTGCCAGCAATCAGGGAACAGGTGTAGGCACCATATATTTT
J: TRBJ2-1; D: -; V: TRBV5-4; size: few; CDR3: CASSQPGSYNEQFF; DNA: TGTGCCAGCAGCCAGCCCGGCTCCTACAATGAGCAGTTCTTC
J: TRBJ2-1; D: -; V: TRBV2; size: few; CDR3: CASGGTVYNEQFF; DNA: TGTGCCAGCGGGGGGACAGTTTACAATGAGCAGTTCTTC
J: TRBJ2-3; D: -; V: TRBV30; size: many; CDR3: CAWSRRLGITDTQYF; DNA: TGTGCCTGGAGTAGGCGGTTGGGGATCACAGATACGCAGTATTTT
J: TRBJ2-3; D: -; V: TRBV5-4; size: -; CDR3: CASSLAQDTQYF; DNA: TGTGCCAGCAGCTTGGCCCAAGATACGCAGTATTTT
J: TRBJ1-1; D: -; V: TRBV7-9; size: -; CDR3: CATRSATGPGTEAFF; DNA: TGTGCCACCCGCTCTGCGACGGGGCCGGGTACTGAAGCTTTCTTT
J: TRBJ2-3; D: -; V: TRBV7-3; size: few; CDR3: CASSSATGTQYF; DNA: TGTGCCAGCAGCTCAGCGACCGGTACGCAGTATTTT
J: TRBJ2-2; D: -; V: TRBV11-3; size: few; CDR3: CASRVMRNTGELFF; DNA: TGTGCCAGCAGGGTTATGAGGAACACCGGGGAGCTGTTTTTT
J: TRBJ2-1; D: TRBD1; V: TRBV5-4; size: -; CDR3: CASSFQGQGALEQFF; DNA: TGTGCCAGCAGCTTCCAGGGACAGGGGGCGCTTGAGCAGTTCTTC
J: TRBJ2-4; D: -; V: TRBV5-4; size: -; CDR3: CASSLYKGQNIQYF; DNA: TGTGCCAGCAGCTTGTATAAGGGGCAAAACATTCAGTACTTC
J: TRBJ1-5; D: -; V: TRBV5-6; size: -; CDR3: CASSWGLGQPQHF; DNA: TGTGCCAGCAGCTGGGGACTGGGACAGCCCCAGCATTTT
J: TRBJ2-2; D: TRBD2; V: TRBV7-2; size: -; CDR3: CASRGGSGELFF; DNA: TGTGCCAGCAGGGGAGGGAGTGGGGAGCTGTTTTTT
J: TRBJ2-1; D: TRBD2; V: TRBV4-1; size: -; CDR3: CASSQGTGLAGENNEQFF; DNA: TGCGCCAGCAGCCAAGGAACTGGACTAGCGGGGGAGAACAATGAGCAGTTCTTC
J: TRBJ1-5; D: TRBD1; V: TRBV30; size: -; CDR3: CAWSAGPGTVNQPQHF; DNA: TGTGCCTGGAGTGCCGGCCCGGGGACAGTTAATCAGCCCCAGCATTTT
J: TRBJ2-3; D: -; V: TRBV6-6; size: few; CDR3: CASSYAGAIDTQYF; DNA: TGTGCCAGCAGTTATGCGGGGGCGATAGATACGCAGTATTTT
J: TRBJ2-1; D: -; V: TRBV5-1; size: -; CDR3: CASSLGGSYNEQFF; DNA: TGCGCCAGCAGCTTGGGGGGCTCCTACAATGAGCAGTTCTTC
J: TRBJ2-3; D: -; V: TRBV7-3; size: -; CDR3: CASSSATGTDTQYF; DNA: TGTGCCAGCAGCTCCGCTACTGGGACAGATACGCAGTATTTT
J: TRBJ2-6; D: TRBD1; V: TRBV10-3; size: -; CDR3: CAITGTGAGANVLTF; DNA: TGTGCCATCACAGGGACAGGGGCTGGGGCCAACGTCCTGACTTTC
J: TRBJ2-4; D: TRBD2; V: TRBV15; size: -; CDR3: CATSRAPASGGTRNIQYF; DNA: TGTGCCACCAGCAGAGCCCCGGCTAGCGGGGGGACTAGAAACATTCAGTACTTC
J: TRBJ2-2; D: -; V: TRBV6-1; size: -; CDR3: CASRTVRSGELFF; DNA: TGTGCCAGCCGGACAGTCCGCTCCGGGGAGCTGTTTTTT
J: TRBJ2-1; D: -; V: TRBV7-2; size: few; CDR3: CASSLVGGNPYNEQFF; DNA: TGTGCCAGCAGCTTAGTAGGCGGTAATCCCTACAATGAGCAGTTCTTC
J: TRBJ1-5; D: TRBD1; V: TRBV30; size: -; CDR3: CAWSADRGFGQPQHF; DNA: TGTGCCTGGAGTGCTGACAGGGGTTTTGGTCAGCCCCAGCATTTT
J: TRBJ1-1; D: -; V: TRBV14; size: -; CDR3: CASSHPGTEAFF; DNA: TGTGCCAGCAGCCACCCAGGTACTGAAGCTTTCTTT
J: TRBJ1-4; D: -; V: TRBV7-9; size: -; CDR3: CASSLSETVHEKLFF; DNA: TGTGCCAGCAGCTTATCCGAGACAGTTCATGAAAAACTGTTTTTT
J: TRBJ1-4; D: TRBD1; V: TRBV7-9; size: few; CDR3: CASSDRGRREKLFF; DNA: TGTGCCAGCAGCGACAGGGGTCGAAGGGAAAAACTGTTTTTT
J: TRBJ1-2; D: TRBD1; V: TRBV9; size: -; CDR3: CASSVGTGFYGYTF; DNA: TGTGCCAGCAGCGTAGGGACAGGGTTCTATGGCTACACCTTC
J: TRBJ1-4; D: -; V: TRBV2; size: -; CDR3: CASSSRASEKLFF; DNA: TGTGCCAGCAGTAGTAGGGCGAGTGAAAAACTGTTTTTT
J: TRBJ2-5; D: TRBD2; V: TRBV30; size: few; CDR3: CAWSVIAGETQYF; DNA: TGTGCCTGGAGTGTAATAGCGGGAGAGACCCAGTACTTC
J: TRBJ1-5; D: -; V: TRBV2; size: -; CDR3: CASGSGGNQPQHF; DNA: TGTGCCAGCGGGTCAGGGGGCAATCAGCCCCAGCATTTT
J: TRBJ2-5; D: -; V: TRBV27; size: few; CDR3: CASKLRVQETQYF; DNA: TGTGCCAGCAAATTAAGGGTACAAGAGACCCAGTACTTC
J: TRBJ2-5; D: TRBD1; V: TRBV30; size: few; CDR3: CAGTSGQGAAETQYF; DNA: TGTGCCGGGACCTCGGGACAGGGGGCAGCGGAGACCCAGTACTTC
J: TRBJ1-1; D: -; V: TRBV9; size: -; CDR3: CASSVGQVGTEAFF; DNA: TGTGCCAGCAGCGTAGGGCAGGTCGGCACTGAAGCTTTCTTT
J: TRBJ2-5; D: -; V: TRBV19; size: -; CDR3: CASSIAGSETQYF; DNA: TGTGCCAGTAGTATTGCGGGGAGTGAGACCCAGTACTTC
J: TRBJ2-3; D: -; V: TRBV5-1; size: -; CDR3: CASSLAQRADTQYF; DNA: TGCGCCAGCAGCTTGGCGCAGAGAGCAGATACGCAGTATTTT
J: TRBJ2-3; D: -; V: TRBV7-2; size: few; CDR3: CASSLEAPTDTQYF; DNA: TGTGCCAGCAGCTTAGAAGCGCCCACAGATACGCAGTATTTT
J: TRBJ2-1; D: -; V: TRBV5-6; size: -; CDR3: CASSLVPLGTTYPEFF; DNA: TGTGCCAGCAGCTTGGTTCCCCTCGGGACCACCTACCCCGAGTTCTTC
J: TRBJ2-1; D: TRBD2; V: TRBV4-3; size: few; CDR3: CASSQGAAGTSSYNEQFF; DNA: TGCGCCAGCAGCCAAGGGGCGGCCGGGACTAGTTCCTACAATGAGCAGTTCTTC
J: TRBJ1-5; D: -; V: TRBV29-1; size: few; CDR3: CSVAVSGQPQHF; DNA: TGCAGCGTTGCAGTATCCGGGCAGCCCCAGCATTTT
J: TRBJ1-1; D: TRBD1; V: TRBV30; size: many; CDR3: CAWDREVTEAFF; DNA: TGTGCCTGGGACAGGGAGGTAACTGAAGCTTTCTTT
J: TRBJ1-2; D: -; V: TRBV7-2; size: -; CDR3: CASSYYSGTNDGYTF; DNA: TGTGCCAGCAGCTATTACTCCGGGACCAACGATGGCTACACCTTC
J: TRBJ2-7; D: -; V: TRBV9; size: -; CDR3: CASSVSVRDEQYF; DNA: TGTGCCAGCAGCGTTTCCGTCCGGGACGAGCAGTACTTC
J: TRBJ1-1; D: -; V: TRBV6-5; size: -; CDR3: CASSYSIGGEDTEAFF; DNA: TGTGCCAGCAGTTACTCGATCGGGGGAGAGGACACTGAAGCTTTCTTT
J: TRBJ2-5; D: TRBD2; V: TRBV7-2; size: few; CDR3: CASSGRTSGGLTTQYF; DNA: TGTGCCAGCAGCGGTAGGACTAGCGGGGGCCTTACGACCCAGTACTTC
J: TRBJ2-1; D: TRBD1; V: TRBV4-3; size: -; CDR3: CASSRGQANNEQFF; DNA: TGCGCCAGCAGCCGAGGACAGGCGAACAATGAGCAGTTCTTC
J: TRBJ1-4; D: TRBD1; V: TRBV11-2; size: few; CDR3: CASSLRQGGKLFF; DNA: TGTGCCAGCAGCCTAAGACAGGGAGGAAAACTGTTTTTT
J: TRBJ2-1; D: -; V: TRBV4-3; size: few; CDR3: CASSQAGAGGYNEQFF; DNA: TGCGCCAGCAGCCAAGCAGGAGCAGGCGGATACAATGAGCAGTTCTTC
J: TRBJ2-3; D: TRBD2; V: TRBV6-5; size: -; CDR3: CASSTSGIRTDTQYF; DNA: TGTGCCAGCAGTACAAGCGGGATACGGACAGATACGCAGTATTTT
J: TRBJ2-2; D: -; V: TRBV25-1; size: -; CDR3: CASSENRRTGELFF; DNA: TGTGCCAGCAGTGAGAACAGGAGGACCGGGGAGCTGTTTTTT
J: TRBJ2-3; D: -; V: TRBV4-2; size: few; CDR3: CASSQDRGANTQYF; DNA: TGTGCCAGCAGCCAAGATCGCGGGGCGAATACGCAGTATTTT
J: TRBJ2-1; D: TRBD2; V: TRBV10-3; size: few; CDR3: CAISESLGLAGVSEQFF; DNA: TGTGCCATCAGTGAGTCGTTGGGGCTAGCGGGAGTTTCTGAGCAGTTCTTC
J: TRBJ2-3; D: -; V: TRBV7-9; size: -; CDR3: CASSLARRGTDTQYF; DNA: TGTGCCAGCAGCTTAGCCAGACGGGGCACAGATACGCAGTATTTT
J: TRBJ2-7; D: -; V: TRBV27; size: -; CDR3: CASSMAGASISYEQYF; DNA: TGTGCCAGCTCTATGGCAGGGGCCTCGATCTCCTACGAGCAGTACTTC
J: TRBJ1-1; D: -; V: TRBV30; size: many; CDR3: CASRGSWGAFF; DNA: TGTGCCTCTCGAGGGTCATGGGGAGCTTTCTTT
J: TRBJ2-5; D: -; V: TRBV7-6; size: few; CDR3: CASSFHPGVETQYF; DNA: TGTGCCAGCAGCTTCCACCCGGGAGTGGAGACCCAGTACTTC